These 20 T cell receptor beta chains were all obtained from the same sample, sequenced in a study of blood T cell repertoires in COVID-19. Sequencing was performed with immunoSEQ multiplex PCR; in TCRdb, only in-frame clones are kept and a portion is missing. The sample carries approximately 250,000 clones, over 75% recorded once. The sequencing input was PBMCs or T cells enriched from blood (not recorded which). Receptors originate from a woman between 50 and 59 years old with acute COVID-19.

About this clone itself: At the DNA level, this CDR3 is encoded by other sequences in the same sample as well. V usage is TRBV7-9 and J usage is TRBJ1-2; D is unresolved. CDR1 SEHNR and CDR2 FQNEAQ come from the germline V gene (reference sequence). The CDR3 is 13 amino acids. Trimming stripped 1 base from V and 4 bases from J, with 7 bases between. The CDR3 sequence: CASSLGGSYGYTF. CDR3 sequence (DNA): TGTGCCAGCAGCTTAGGAGGGAGCTATGGCTACACCTTC.

This clone was found once. V and J are TRBV6-2 or TRBV6-3 and TRBJ2-1; D gene uncertain. This CDR3 comprises 15 residues. Germline V lookup: CDR1 MNHEY, CDR2 SVGEGT. V lost 6 bases and J lost 0, with 12 bases in between. CDR3 nucleotide sequence: TGTGCCAGCAGCCCGTATGATAGCTCCTACAATGAGCAGTTCTTC. Amino acid sequence: CASSPYDSSYNEQFF.

The genes are TRBV5-6 and TRBJ1-1; 7 nucleotides line up with TRBD1. The CDR3 extends over 15 amino acids. J gave up 4 bases and V 4 bases, and 10 bases lay outside the gene matches. CDR1 and CDR2 (germline): SGHDT, YYEEEE. Here the CDR3 reads CASSPTTGMITEAFF. The CDR3 DNA is TGTGCCAGCAGCCCCACGACAGGGATGATCACTGAAGCTTTCTTT.

V is TRBV6-5 and J is TRBJ1-6; the D gene is possibly TRBD1 (6 bases). Trimming removed 7 bases from V and 9 bases from J, with 13 bases in between. This CDR3 has 13 amino acids. Germline V CDR1 and CDR2: MNHEY, SVGAGI. This chain's CDR3 is CASTNKGVSPLHF. The DNA of the CDR3 is TGTGCCAGCACTAATAAGGGGGTTTCACCCCTCCACTTT.

The V call is TRBV18, the J call TRBJ1-1; 10 positions agree with TRBD1. The CDR3 length is 17 residues. CDR1 is KGHSH and CDR2 is LQKENI in the germline V gene. Trimming took 3 bases from V and 5 from J; bases not matched to a gene: 12. The CDR3 nucleotides read TGTGCCAGCTCACCGAAGACAGGGGGCAGTAGTGGGACTGAAGCTTTCTTT. Its translation is CASSPKTGGSSGTEAFF.

The chain combines TRBV12-1 with TRBJ1-4; no check of the table's D call, TRBD1, against the DNA was made. TRBV12-1 is marked as a pseudogene. This CDR3 has 14 amino acids. CDR3 coding DNA: TGTGCCAGCAGCTGTTGGACAGCGAATGAAAAACTGTTTTTT. Residues: CASSCWTANEKLFF.

V is TRBV4-1 and J is TRBJ2-2, with TRBD2 matching 12 bases. V was clipped by 4 bases and J by 7 bases; unmatched bases: 7. This CDR3 region has 16 residues. Per the germline V gene, CDR1 is MGHRA and CDR2 is YSYEKL. CDR3 loop: CASSPQGLAGNGELFF. CDR3 bases: TGCGCCAGCAGCCCCCAAGGACTAGCGGGGAACGGGGAGCTGTTTTTT.

V usage is TRBV9 and J usage is TRBJ1-6; D possibly corresponds to TRBD1 (6 bases). From germline, CDR1 is SGDLS and CDR2 YYNGEE. V gave up 6 bases and J gave up 4 bases, with 14 bases separating them. The CDR3 is 15 amino acids. The CDR3 here is CASTREGDYNSPLHF. The CDR3 DNA reads as TGTGCCAGCACCCGAGAGGGGGATTATAATTCACCCCTCCACTTT.

The V and J genes are TRBV6-5 and TRBJ1-2; D not certain. The germline V gene has CDR1 MNHEY and CDR2 SVGAGI. V was clipped by 5 bases and J by 8 bases, with 12 bases between them. The CDR3 extends over 12 amino acids. The CDR3 DNA reads TGTGCCAGCAGTAAGGCCGGAGACGGCTACACCTTC. This encodes CASSKAGDGYTF.

The chain is built from TRBV30 and TRBJ2-2; D is perhaps TRBD1 (6 bases). The ends were cut back, 2 bases at V and 10 bases at J, with 11 bases in the middle. This CDR3 comprises 12 residues. In germline, CDR1 is GTSNPN, CDR2 SVGIG (reference sequence). The CDR3, as DNA: TGTGCCTGGAGTCCCAGGGGCTTGGAGCTGTTTTTT. Translation: CAWSPRGLELFF.

This chain joins TRBV29-1 and TRBJ1-1; D is ambiguous. CDR3 length equals 12 residues. Trimming removed 5 bases at V and 0 bases at J, with 7 bases between. CDR1 SQVTM and CDR2 ANQGSEA come from the germline V gene. The CDR3: CSVHTVNTEAFF. CDR3 nucleotides: TGCAGCGTTCACACAGTGAACACTGAAGCTTTCTTT.

The V call is TRBV7-2, the J call TRBJ2-3; D is possibly TRBD2 (7 bases). V was cut by 0 bases and J by 2 bases, with 12 bases left in between. Germline V lookup: CDR1 SGHTA, CDR2 FQGNSA. The CDR3 runs to 16 residues. CDR3 sequence reads: CASSLAGGRVTDTQYF. CDR3 DNA: TGTGCCAGCAGCTTAGCGGGGGGGCGGGTCACAGATACGCAGTATTTT.

There are a few counts of this clone. This sequence joins TRBV5-6 and TRBJ2-1, with 12 bases lining up with TRBD2. The CDR3 is 17 residues long. CDR1 and CDR2 from the germline V gene are SGHDT and YYEEEE. The J segment lost 5 bases and the V segment lost 0 bases, leaving 6 bases of the junction unmatched. CDR3 nucleotide sequence: TGTGCCAGCAGCTTGGGGCGACTAGCGGGGGACCACAATGAGCAGTTCTTC. Translation: CASSLGRLAGDHNEQFF.

The gene calls are TRBV29-1 and TRBJ1-1, with D unclear. V dropped 5 bases and J dropped 11 bases, with 12 bases sitting between them. CDR1 and CDR2 (germline): SQVTM, ANQGSEA. There are 10 residues in the CDR3. The CDR3 protein is CSVYFAEAFF. Written as DNA, the CDR3 is TGCAGCGTTTATTTTGCCGAGGCTTTCTTT.

The chain is built from TRBV5-6 and TRBJ1-1; D uncertain. CDR3 size: 16 residues. The germline V gene encodes CDR1 SGHDT and CDR2 YYEEEE. The germline V and J ends were trimmed by 0 bases and 0 bases, with 12 bases remaining between them. CDR3 bases: TGTGCCAGCAGCTTGGGGCAGACTATTATGAACACTGAAGCTTTCTTT. It specifies CASSLGQTIMNTEAFF.

This clone showed up just once. The chain couples TRBV11-2 to TRBJ2-6, with a possible D match to TRBD2 (5 bases). V lost 6 bases, J lost 2 bases, and 8 bases lay in between. CDR1 is SGHAT, CDR2 FQNNGV, per germline. The CDR3 runs 14 residues. This CDR3 reads CASRTGAGANVLTF. The DNA for the CDR3 is TGTGCCAGCAGAACCGGGGCTGGGGCCAACGTCCTGACTTTC.

The V gene is TRBV29-1, the J gene TRBJ1-4; 7 positions match TRBD1. V gave up 5 bases and J gave up 8 bases; unmatched junction bases: 5. This CDR3 contains 12 residues. Germline values: CDR1 SQVTM, CDR2 ANQGSEA. The DNA for the CDR3 is TGCAGCGTTAGTAGGGGGCGAGAAAAACTGTTTTTT. Residues: CSVSRGREKLFF.

The gene calls are TRBV29-1 and TRBJ1-1; D uncertain. The V and J ends lost 3 bases and 0 bases respectively, with 8 bases between them. This CDR3 comprises 13 residues. Germline assignment: CDR1 SQVTM and CDR2 ANQGSEA. The CDR3 sequence: CSVEVGVNTEAFF. The DNA of the CDR3 is TGCAGCGTTGAGGTTGGAGTGAACACTGAAGCTTTCTTT.

V and J are TRBV3-1 (or the pseudogene TRBV3-2) and TRBJ1-6; 9 nucleotides align to TRBD1. The J segment lost 9 bases and the V segment lost 5 bases, leaving 5 bases of the junction unmatched. This CDR3 has 14 residues. Germline V lookup: CDR1 LGHDT, CDR2 YNNKEL (reference sequence). The CDR3 coding sequence is TGTGCCAGCAGCTACCGGGACAGGGCTTCACCCCTCCACTTT. It specifies CASSYRDRASPLHF.

This chain joins TRBV6-5 and TRBJ2-1; 7 bases are a match to TRBD1. The germline V gene has CDR1 MNHEY and CDR2 SVGAGI. This CDR3 spans 16 amino acids. Trimming cost V 4 bases and J 3 bases; bases outside gene matches: 9. The DNA of the CDR3 is TGTGCCAGCAGTTCAGAGAGGGGGCCGCACTACAATGAGCAGTTCTTC. Encoded protein: CASSSERGPHYNEQFF.